This T cell receptor (beta chain) was recorded in a study of somatic mutations in cytotoxic T cells in rheumatoid arthritis. Study-level results: Patients with rheumatoid arthritis, but not healthy controls, had CD8+ clonality that increased with age. In the expanded CD8+ clones, the antigen targets remained unknown.

The study pulled out CD4+ and CD8+ cells with positive magnetic bead selection and then checked their purity by flow cytometry. From germline, CDR1 is SGHRS and CDR2 YFSETQ. This CDR3 contains 15 residues. With 5 bases removed from V and 4 bases from J, the gap between germline ends came to 15 bases. Authors' processing steps: Matching published virus-specific TCRB sequences was rare for patient CD8+ clones that were larger than 1%. Clones were read by immunoSEQ multiplex PCR, and TCRdb kept only the in-frame ones, dropping some. V and J calls plus clone size are reproduced from that table; the DNA served to infer D and trimming. The table shows 15,000 to 20,000 clones, with about 72% occurring only once. This clone has a single count. Antigen unknown.

The V and J genes are TRBV5-1 and TRBJ1-4, with D maybe TRBD1 (5 bases). This receptor was taken from an adult with rheumatoid arthritis. Sequenced sample: CD8+ T cells sorted from blood. The CDR3 is CASRFDGGFNEKLFF. The DNA for the CDR3 is TGCGCCAGCAGATTCGACGGGGGATTTAATGAAAAACTGTTTTTT.